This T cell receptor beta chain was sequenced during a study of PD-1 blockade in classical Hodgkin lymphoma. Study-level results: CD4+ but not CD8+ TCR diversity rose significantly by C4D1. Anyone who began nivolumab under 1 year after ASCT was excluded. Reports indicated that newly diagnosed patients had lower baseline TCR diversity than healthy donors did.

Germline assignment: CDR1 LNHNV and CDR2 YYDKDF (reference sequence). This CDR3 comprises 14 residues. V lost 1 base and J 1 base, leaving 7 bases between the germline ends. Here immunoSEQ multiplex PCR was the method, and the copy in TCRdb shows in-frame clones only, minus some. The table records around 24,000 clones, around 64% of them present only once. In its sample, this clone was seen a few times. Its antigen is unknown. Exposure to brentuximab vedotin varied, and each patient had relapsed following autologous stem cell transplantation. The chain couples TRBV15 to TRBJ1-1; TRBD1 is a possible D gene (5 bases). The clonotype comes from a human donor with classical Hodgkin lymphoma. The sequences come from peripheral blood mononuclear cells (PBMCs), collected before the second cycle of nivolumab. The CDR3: CATSRGGANTEAFF. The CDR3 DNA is TGTGCCACCAGCAGAGGAGGGGCGAACACTGAAGCTTTCTTT.